The 18 T cell receptor beta chains presented below share a single source sample, sequenced in a study of T cells after yellow fever vaccination. TCRdb called the 5' RACE reads again in MiXCR, with one record for every CDR3 protein. The sample includes about 73,000 distinct CDR3 sequences, approximately 8% of them seen just once. Sequenced material: CD8+ T cells sorted from PBMCs, taken on the day of the yellow fever booster vaccination. Receptors originate from a man aged 25-45 years who received the YFV17D yellow fever vaccine.

The chain employs TRBV27 and TRBJ2-4; D may be TRBD2 (6 bases). V was cut by 4 bases and J by 8 bases, with 15 bases left in between. Germline V gene lookup returns CDR1 MNHEY and CDR2 SMNVEV (reference sequence). This CDR3 comprises 14 residues. CDR3 amino acids: CASSSWDSGHIQYF. The CDR3 DNA sequence: TGTGCCAGCAGTTCCTGGGACTCCGGCCACATTCAGTACTTC.

This clonotype has ten or more counts. V gene TRBV20-1 combines with J gene TRBJ2-1; 9 bases are a match to TRBD2. CDR3 size: 16 residues. Germline V lookup: CDR1 DFQATT, CDR2 SNEGSKA (reference sequence). Trimming cost V 6 bases and J 0 bases; bases outside gene matches: 9. The CDR3 region has the DNA TGCAGTGCCAGTCCAGCGGGGGGAAGCTCCTACAATGAGCAGTTCTTC. Its protein is CSASPAGGSSYNEQFF.

This chain joins TRBV7-9 and TRBJ2-7, with a possible D match to TRBD2 (6 bases). The V gene lost 3 bases and the J gene lost 3 bases, with 12 bases spanning the gap. This CDR3 spans 14 amino acids. Germline lookup yields CDR1 SEHNR and CDR2 FQNEAQ (reference sequence). The DNA for the CDR3 is TGTGCCAGCAGCTTCCCGGGAGTAAACTACGAGCAGTACTTC. Residues: CASSFPGVNYEQYF. Variable domain in full (rest from reference TRBV7-9 and TRBJ2-7): DTGVSQNPRHKITKRGQNVTFRCDPISEHNRLYWYRQTLGQGPEFLTYFQNEAQLEKSRLLSDRFSAERPKGSFSTLEIQRTEQGDSAMYLCASSFPGVNYEQYFGPGTRLTVT.

The rearrangement uses TRBV10-2 and TRBJ2-1, with no clear D. The CDR3 has 12 residues. The V gene lost 10 bases and the J gene lost 6 bases, with 13 bases spanning the gap. Germline CDR1 WSHSY, CDR2 SAAADI. In nucleotides, the CDR3 is TGCGCCATCATGAATTCTGGCAATGAGCAGTTCTTC. Its protein product is CAIMNSGNEQFF.

This clonotype was observed a few times. The chain employs TRBV9 and TRBJ2-7; D is undetermined. This CDR3 comprises 15 residues. V was trimmed by 1 base and J by 6 bases, leaving 17 bases between them. Germline CDR1 is SGDLS and CDR2 is YYNGEE. CDR3 nucleotide sequence: TGTGCCAGCAGCGTATCCGACGGAGCAGTTTTCGAGCAGTACTTC. Translation gives CASSVSDGAVFEQYF.

At least ten counts were recorded for this clonotype. The chain combines TRBV24-1 with TRBJ2-1; D uncertain. V lost 1 base to trimming and J lost 7 bases, with 7 bases between them. There are 13 residues in the CDR3. Germline V CDR1 and CDR2: KGHDR, SFDVKD. The chain's CDR3 is CATSDLISNEQFF. CDR3 sequence (DNA): TGTGCCACCAGTGATTTAATCTCGAATGAGCAGTTCTTC.

This clonotype was seen only a few times. The chain recombines TRBV11-2 with TRBJ2-1, with 9 nucleotides matching TRBD2. This CDR3 is 15 amino acids long. Germline V lookup: CDR1 SGHAT, CDR2 FQNNGV. V was pared by 5 bases and J by 12 bases, with 14 bases of the junction left unmatched. CDR3 DNA sequence: TGTGCCAGCAGCCCCCCGGGGCGGGAGGGCCAAGGGCAGTTCTTC. Translation: CASSPPGREGQGQFF.

The rearrangement links TRBV11-2 to TRBJ2-6, with D possibly being TRBD1 or TRBD2 (5 bases each). Trimming pared 4 bases from V and 3 bases from J, leaving 19 bases between. The length of the CDR3 is 18 residues. The germline V gene encodes CDR1 SGHAT and CDR2 FQNNGV. CDR3 in DNA: TGTGCCAGCAGCTGGGGACGCGTCTCGGGCCGTGGGGCCAACGTCCTGACTTTC. This sequence encodes CASSWGRVSGRGANVLTF.

In its sample, this clonotype was seen a few times. The gene calls are TRBV11-2 and TRBJ2-3; D gene ambiguous. The ends were cut back, 1 base at V and 0 bases at J, with 23 bases in the middle. There are 20 residues in the CDR3. Germline V gives CDR1 SGHAT, CDR2 FQNNGV. The CDR3 sequence: CASSLVPGHTDTPSTDTQYF. The CDR3 region has the DNA TGTGCCAGCAGCTTAGTCCCAGGCCACACCGATACCCCTAGCACAGATACGCAGTATTTT.

The gene calls are TRBV7-9 and TRBJ2-7; TRBD1 matches 11 bases. The CDR3 has 15 residues. The germline gives CDR1 SEHNR, CDR2 FQNEAQ (reference sequence). Losses at the gene ends were 4 bases for V and 4 bases for J; bases not matched to a gene: 6. The CDR3 spells CASSSGQGAEYEQYF. The CDR3, as DNA: TGTGCCAGCAGCTCCGGACAGGGGGCGGAGTACGAGCAGTACTTC.

The rearrangement links TRBV5-1 to TRBJ2-7; 7 bases line up with TRBD2. The V gene end was trimmed by 6 bases and the J gene end by 3 bases; junction bases not matched to a gene: 6. This CDR3 is built from 13 residues. CDR1 is SGHRS and CDR2 is YFSETQ in the germline V gene. CDR3 in amino acids: CASKRAGNYEQYF. The DNA for the CDR3 is TGCGCCAGCAAAAGAGCGGGGAACTACGAGCAGTACTTC.

This clonotype was detected only a few times. The chain is built from TRBV5-4 and TRBJ2-2; D unresolved. Trimming stripped 4 bases from V and 3 bases from J, with 7 bases between. Per the germline V gene, CDR1 is SGHNT and CDR2 is YYREEE (reference sequence). CDR3 length: 13 amino acids. CDR3 residues: CASSTDHTGELFF. CDR3 in DNA: TGTGCCAGCAGCACGGACCACACCGGGGAGCTGTTTTTT.

V and J are TRBV6-5 and TRBJ1-2; TRBD1 agrees at 7 bases. V shed 4 bases, J shed 0 bases, and the junction held 2 bases outside the gene matches. The CDR3 covers 14 residues. The germline gives CDR1 MNHEY, CDR2 SVGAGI. The DNA for the CDR3 is TGTGCCAGCAGTTTCGGGACAGCTAACTATGGCTACACCTTC. Translating gives CASSFGTANYGYTF.

This clonotype showed up many times. The gene calls are TRBV24-1 and TRBJ2-1; 7 bases agree with TRBD2. The CDR3 covers 16 residues. Germline V gene data show CDR1 as KGHDR and CDR2 as SFDVKD. V lost 7 bases and J lost 4; bases outside the gene matches: 12. In DNA form, the CDR3 reads TGTGCCACCAGGGTGGGGGGAGGGCCCCTGTACAATGAGCAGTTCTTC. It codes for CATRVGGGPLYNEQFF.

The sample holds a few counts of this clonotype. This rearrangement joins TRBV7-9 to TRBJ2-7; 12 bases map to TRBD1. The CDR3 extends over 14 amino acids. In germline, CDR1 is SEHNR, CDR2 FQNEAQ (reference sequence). Trimming took 3 bases from V and 5 from J; bases not matched to a gene: 2. The CDR3: CASSLGQGAHEQYF. CDR3 DNA: TGTGCCAGCAGCTTGGGACAGGGGGCGCACGAGCAGTACTTC.

In this sample, this clonotype turned up many times. The J gene is TRBJ2-1, the V gene TRBV6-2 or TRBV6-3, with D perhaps TRBD2 (6 bases). Germline loops: CDR1 MNHEY, CDR2 SVGEGT. The ends were cut back, 0 bases at V and 8 bases at J, with 17 bases in the middle. The CDR3 sequence is 16 residues long. The CDR3 DNA reads as TGTGCCAGCAGTTACTCAACCGGGAGAGGGTTAGATGAGCAGTTCTTC. As protein: CASSYSTGRGLDEQFF.

This clonotype came up many times. The chain joins TRBV20-1 to TRBJ2-1; 12 bases map to TRBD2. V was clipped by 4 bases and J by 4 bases; unmatched bases: 8. The CDR3 totals 16 residues. Germline CDR1 reads DFQATT; CDR2 reads SNEGSKA (reference sequence). CDR3 sequence: CSATGLAGTTYNEQFF. CDR3 sequence (DNA): TGCAGTGCTACGGGACTAGCGGGTACTACTTACAATGAGCAGTTCTTC.

This clonotype was counted ten times or more. The chain links TRBV4-3 to TRBJ2-7, with TRBD1 matching 7 bases. Trimming took 3 bases from V and 5 from J; bases not matched to a gene: 7. Germline CDR1 and CDR2: LGHNA and YSLEER. The CDR3 is 14 amino acids. The CDR3 DNA is TGCGCCAGCAGCCACACAGGGGAAGTCGACGAGCAGTACTTC. It specifies CASSHTGEVDEQYF.